The rows below give T cell receptor beta chains drawn from one sample of a study of blood T cell repertoires in COVID-19. TCRdb's table, derived via immunoSEQ multiplex PCR, lists solely in-frame clones and lacks some. The table includes about 100,000 clones, 91% detected once. The material sequenced was peripheral blood. These receptors came from a man between 45 and 60 years old with acute or convalescent COVID-19. Each CDR3 is given with its conserved first and last residue. A D gene is named only where the DNA matches it firmly. Clone size, where shown, is once, few, many, or a class for clones that have expanded.

D	length	size	V	J	CDR3	DNA
.	16	.	TRBV3-1/TRBV3-2	TRBJ1-5	CASSQEGALGNQPQHF	TGTGCCAGCAGCCAAGAGGGGGCTTTGGGCAATCAGCCCCAGCATTTT
TRBD1	17	.	TRBV11-3	TRBJ2-7	CASSFPPQGVRSYEQYF	TGTGCCAGCAGCTTTCCCCCTCAGGGGGTGAGGTCCTACGAGCAGTACTTC
TRBD1	12	.	TRBV2	TRBJ1-4	CASNPDREKLFF	TGTGCCAGCAACCCGGACAGGGAAAAACTGTTTTTT
.	13	.	TRBV12-3/TRBV12-4	TRBJ1-1	CASSDGRNTEAFF	TGTGCCAGCAGTGATGGTAGGAACACTGAAGCTTTCTTT
TRBD1	14	.	TRBV9	TRBJ2-7	CASSLRGQGDEQYF	TGTGCCAGCAGCCTAAGAGGGCAGGGGGATGAGCAGTACTTC
.	13	.	TRBV19	TRBJ1-4	CASVRGDNEKLFF	TGTGCCAGTGTACGAGGTGATAATGAAAAACTGTTTTTT
TRBD1	14	.	TRBV18	TRBJ2-3	CASSPPGQPDTQYF	TGTGCCAGCTCACCACCGGGACAGCCAGATACGCAGTATTTT
.	12	.	TRBV6-5	TRBJ2-3	CASQTSADTQYF	TGTGCCAGCCAGACTAGTGCAGATACGCAGTATTTT
TRBD1	16	.	TRBV5-6	TRBJ2-5	CASSLPGQGSMETQYF	TGTGCCAGCAGCTTGCCGGGACAGGGTAGCATGGAGACCCAGTACTTC
.	11	.	TRBV11-2	TRBJ2-1	CASSATYEQFF	TGTGCCAGCAGCGCGACATATGAGCAGTTCTTC
.	14	.	TRBV6-2/TRBV6-3	TRBJ1-1	CASSKTGPNTEAFF	TGTGCCAGCAGCAAAACAGGGCCGAACACTGAAGCTTTCTTT
.	17	few	TRBV4-3	TRBJ2-5	CASSLTGAGLARETQYF	TGCGCCAGCAGCCTGACAGGTGCTGGGCTAGCAAGAGAGACCCAGTACTTC